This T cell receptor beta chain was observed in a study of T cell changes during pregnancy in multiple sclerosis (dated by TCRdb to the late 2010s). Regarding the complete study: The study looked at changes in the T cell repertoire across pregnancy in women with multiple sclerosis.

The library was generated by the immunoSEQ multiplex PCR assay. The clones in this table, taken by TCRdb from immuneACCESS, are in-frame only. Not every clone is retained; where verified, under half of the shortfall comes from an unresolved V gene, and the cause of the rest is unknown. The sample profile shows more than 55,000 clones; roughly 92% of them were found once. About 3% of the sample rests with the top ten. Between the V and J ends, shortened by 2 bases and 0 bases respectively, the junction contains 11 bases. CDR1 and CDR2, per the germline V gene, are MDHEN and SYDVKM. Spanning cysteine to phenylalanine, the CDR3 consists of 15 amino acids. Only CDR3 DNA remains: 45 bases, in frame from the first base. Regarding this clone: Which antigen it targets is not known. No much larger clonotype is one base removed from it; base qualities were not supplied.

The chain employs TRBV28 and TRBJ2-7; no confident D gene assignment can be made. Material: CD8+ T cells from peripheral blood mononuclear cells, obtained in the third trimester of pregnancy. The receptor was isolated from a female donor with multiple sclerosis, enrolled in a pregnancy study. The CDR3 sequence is CASSLRDPSSYEQYF. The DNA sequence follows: TGTGCCAGCAGTTTACGAGATCCGAGCTCCTACGAGCAGTACTTC.